Each of the 6 T cell receptor beta chains below was sequenced from the same sample in a study of T cells in Graves' hyperthyroidism and ophthalmopathy. RNA transcripts gave rise to amplified TCR beta CDR3 regions. HTBI primers were used for first-round RT-PCR of the TCR CDR3. TCRdb recomputed calls from the multiplex PCR reads with MiXCR, one row per CDR3 protein. The table records hundreds of thousands of distinct CDR3 sequences, just under 20% of them present only once. Input material: blood. Receptors were obtained from a man aged 35-49 years with Graves' ophthalmopathy.

The chain employs TRBV5-1 and TRBJ2-2; 8 bases align to TRBD1. This CDR3 contains 18 residues. V dropped 3 bases and J dropped 4; count of bases not matched to a gene: 14. Germline V gene sequence: CDR1 SGHRS, CDR2 YFSETQ. Here the CDR3 DNA reads TGCGCCAGCAGCTCGTTCGGGACAGGTCTGGGGGGCACCGGGGAGCTGTTTTTT. It is translated as CASSSFGTGLGGTGELFF. Full variable domain (missing parts from reference TRBV5-1 and TRBJ2-2): KAGVTQTPRYLIKTRGQQVTLSCSPISGHRSVSWYQQTPGQGLQFLFEYFSETQRNKGNFPGRFSGRQFSNSRSEMNVSTLELGDSALYLCASSSFGTGLGGTGELFFGEGSRLTVL.

V and J are TRBV7-2 and TRBJ2-5; D is ambiguous. The V gene lost 5 bases and the J gene lost 3 bases, with 13 bases spanning the gap. In germline, CDR1 is SGHTA, CDR2 FQGNSA. The CDR3 spans 14 residues. This CDR3 reads CASSPTFAEETQYF. Written as DNA, the CDR3 is TGTGCCAGCAGCCCTACCTTTGCGGAAGAGACCCAGTACTTC. The full variable domain, in which reference TRBV7-2 and TRBJ2-5 provide the parts outside the CDR3, is GAGVSQSPSNKVTEKGKDVELRCDPISGHTALYWYRQSLGQGLEFLIYFQGNSAPDKSGLPSDRFSAERTGGSVSTLTIQRTQQEDSAVYLCASSPTFAEETQYFGPGTRLLVL.

This clonotype was picked up many times. The rearrangement links TRBV2 to TRBJ1-1; D gene ambiguous. CDR1 SNHLY and CDR2 FYNNEI come from the germline V gene. The CDR3 spans 13 residues. Trimming pared 7 bases from V and 1 base from J, leaving 10 bases between. In nucleotides, the CDR3 is TGTGCCAGCAAGTACTCCCCGAACACTGAAGCTTTCTTT. The encoded protein is CASKYSPNTEAFF.

V is TRBV5-1 and J is TRBJ2-2; 10 bases fit TRBD2. The CDR3 covers 18 residues. Trimming cost V 2 bases and J 1 base; bases outside gene matches: 8. Germline-derived CDR1 and CDR2 are SGHRS and YFSETQ. The CDR3: CASSLLQRGGVNTGELFF. The CDR3 DNA reads as TGCGCCAGCAGCTTATTACAGCGGGGGGGAGTGAACACCGGGGAGCTGTTTTTT.

The chain is built from TRBV5-1 and TRBJ1-1; 10 bases are a match to TRBD1. The CDR3 loop spans 17 amino acids. Germline V gene lookup returns CDR1 SGHRS and CDR2 YFSETQ. The J segment lost 4 bases and the V segment lost 3 bases, leaving 12 bases of the junction unmatched. CDR3 protein: CASSWRDRGAGATEAFF. The DNA for the CDR3 is TGCGCCAGCAGCTGGAGGGACAGGGGAGCCGGAGCCACTGAAGCTTTCTTT. The entire variable domain, with the rest obtained from reference TRBV5-1 and TRBJ1-1, is as follows: KAGVTQTPRYLIKTRGQQVTLSCSPISGHRSVSWYQQTPGQGLQFLFEYFSETQRNKGNFPGRFSGRQFSNSRSEMNVSTLELGDSALYLCASSWRDRGAGATEAFFGQGTRLTVV.

The J gene is TRBJ1-1, the V gene TRBV6-1; a weak D match, TRBD1 (6 bases). The germline V gene encodes CDR1 MNHNS and CDR2 SASEGT. The V gene lost 4 bases and the J gene lost 4 bases, with 10 bases spanning the gap. The CDR3 runs to 13 residues. The CDR3 nucleotides are TGTGCCAGCAGTGTCCAGGGGACCACTGAAGCTTTCTTT. As protein: CASSVQGTTEAFF.